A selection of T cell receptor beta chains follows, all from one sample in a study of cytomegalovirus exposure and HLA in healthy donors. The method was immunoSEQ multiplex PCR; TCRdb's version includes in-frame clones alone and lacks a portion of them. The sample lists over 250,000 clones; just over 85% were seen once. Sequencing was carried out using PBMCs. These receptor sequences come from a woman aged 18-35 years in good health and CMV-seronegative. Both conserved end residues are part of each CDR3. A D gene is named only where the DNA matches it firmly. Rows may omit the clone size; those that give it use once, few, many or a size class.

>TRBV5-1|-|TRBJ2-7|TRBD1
CASSSSGQGSRRSGEQYF
TGCGCCAGCAGCTCTAGTGGACAGGGGTCTAGGAGAAGCGGCGAGCAGTACTTC
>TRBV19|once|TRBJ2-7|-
CASSIRGDSLSYYEQYF
TGTGCCAGTAGTATAAGGGGTGACAGTCTATCATACTACGAGCAGTACTTC
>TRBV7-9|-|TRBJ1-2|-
CASSSREANYGYTF
TGTGCCAGTTCTTCTCGGGAAGCTAACTATGGCTACACCTTC
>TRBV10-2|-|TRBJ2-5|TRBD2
CASTSGLAGGETQYF
TGCGCCAGCACCTCGGGACTAGCGGGAGGAGAGACCCAGTACTTC
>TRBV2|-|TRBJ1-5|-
CASSEAELGGWQPQHF
TGTGCCAGCAGTGAAGCGGAATTGGGGGGTTGGCAGCCCCAGCATTTT
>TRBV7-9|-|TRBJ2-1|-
CASSQTPNEQFF
TGTGCCAGCAGCCAGACTCCGAATGAGCAGTTCTTC
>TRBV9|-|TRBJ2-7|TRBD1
CASSARTGIYEQYF
TGTGCCAGCAGCGCTCGGACAGGGATCTACGAGCAGTACTTC
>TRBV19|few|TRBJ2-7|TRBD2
CASSGTSGYEQYF
TGTGCCAGTTCCGGGACTAGCGGTTACGAGCAGTACTTC
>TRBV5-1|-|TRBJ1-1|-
CASSGTGTRNTEAFF
TGCGCCAGCAGCGGGACCGGGACAAGGAACACTGAAGCTTTCTTT
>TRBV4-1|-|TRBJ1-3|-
CASSHSQVKTGNTIYF
TGCGCCAGCAGCCACTCACAGGTAAAGACTGGAAACACCATATATTTT
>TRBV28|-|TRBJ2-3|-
CASRQATDTQYF
TGTGCCAGCAGGCAGGCCACAGATACGCAGTATTTT
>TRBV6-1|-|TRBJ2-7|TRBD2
CASSPRTSGTNEQYF
TGTGCCAGCAGTCCCCGGACTAGCGGGACCAACGAGCAGTACTTC
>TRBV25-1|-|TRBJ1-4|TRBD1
CASSELRQGVNEKLFF
TGTGCCAGCAGTGAACTCAGACAGGGGGTTAATGAAAAACTGTTTTTT
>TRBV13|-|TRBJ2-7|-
CASSLSGVAYEQYF
TGTGCCAGCAGCTTATCCGGGGTTGCGTACGAGCAGTACTTC
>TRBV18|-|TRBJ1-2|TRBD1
CASSPVLGTGEKTYGYTF
TGTGCCAGCTCACCAGTCTTAGGGACAGGGGAGAAAACCTATGGCTACACCTTC
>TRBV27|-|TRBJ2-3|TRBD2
CASSILAGVRTDTQYF
TGTGCCAGCAGTATATTAGCGGGGGTCAGAACAGATACGCAGTATTTT
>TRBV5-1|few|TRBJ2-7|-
CASSLVGAEQYF
TGCGCCAGCAGCTTGGTTGGGGCCGAGCAGTACTTC
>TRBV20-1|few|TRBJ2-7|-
CSAQQGNEQYF
TGCAGTGCTCAACAGGGAAACGAGCAGTACTTC
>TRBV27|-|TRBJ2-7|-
CASSLNRVSYEQYF
TGTGCCAGCAGTTTAAACAGGGTTTCCTACGAGCAGTACTTC
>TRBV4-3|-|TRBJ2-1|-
CASSQAGLDYNEQFF
TGCGCCAGCAGCCAGGCGGGACTTGATTACAATGAGCAGTTCTTC
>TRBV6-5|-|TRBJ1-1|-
CASRPGDLNTEAFF
TGTGCCAGCAGACCGGGGGACTTGAACACTGAAGCTTTCTTT
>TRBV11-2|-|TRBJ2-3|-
CASSMLLWARTDTQYF
TGTGCCAGCAGCATGCTCTTGTGGGCCAGGACAGATACGCAGTATTTT
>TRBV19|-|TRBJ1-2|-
CASSTYMDSAGGSYGYTF
TGTGCCAGTAGCACCTACATGGACAGCGCCGGTGGGTCCTATGGCTACACCTTC
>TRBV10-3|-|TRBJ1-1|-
CATLNRVSPLNTEAFF
TGTGCCACCCTAAACAGGGTTTCCCCTCTGAACACTGAAGCTTTCTTT
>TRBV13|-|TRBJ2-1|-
CASSFLGGVKYNEQFF
TGTGCCAGCAGCTTCCTCGGGGGAGTGAAGTACAATGAGCAGTTCTTC
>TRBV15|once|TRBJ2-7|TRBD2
CATSRGLAGEFNEQYF
TGTGCCACCAGCAGGGGACTAGCGGGAGAGTTTAACGAGCAGTACTTC
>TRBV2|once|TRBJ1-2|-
CASSRSGGYGYTF
TGTGCCAGCAGCCGATCCGGGGGCTATGGCTACACCTTC
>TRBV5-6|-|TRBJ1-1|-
CASSSWTAWRTEAFF
TGTGCCAGCAGCTCATGGACAGCCTGGAGGACTGAAGCTTTCTTT
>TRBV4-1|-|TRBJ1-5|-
CASSLDRSGTTQHF
TGCGCCAGCAGTCTCGACAGGTCGGGGACGACCCAGCATTTT
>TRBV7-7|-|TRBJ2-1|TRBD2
CASSFSPSGREYNEQFF
TGTGCCAGCAGCTTTTCCCCTAGCGGGAGGGAGTACAATGAGCAGTTCTTC
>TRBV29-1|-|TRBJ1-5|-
CSVTTGRSYQPQHF
TGCAGCGTTACCACAGGGAGAAGCTATCAGCCCCAGCATTTT
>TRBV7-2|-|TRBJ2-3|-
CASSSPGLSRTYTDTQYF
TGTGCCAGCAGCTCACCGGGACTCTCACGGACTTACACAGATACGCAGTATTTT
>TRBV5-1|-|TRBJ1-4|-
CASSLESRALGILFF
TGCGCCAGCAGCTTGGAAAGCAGGGCCCTAGGGATACTGTTTTTT